This TCR beta chain was captured in a study of T cells after yellow fever vaccination. Study-level findings and limits: The appearance of a small share of clonotypes in both CD4 and CD8 compartments was observed.

CDR1 MNHEY and CDR2 SVGAGI come from the germline V gene. The CDR3 length is 17 residues. Trimming cost V 8 bases and J 0 bases; bases outside gene matches: 14. This clonotype was observed many times. No antigen is known for it. Generation of TCR cDNA used 5'RACE template switching (which added a universal primer site and UMIs). Via MiXCR, TCRdb re-called the 5' RACE reads, giving one row per CDR3 protein. The sample records some 250,000 distinct CDR3 sequences, about 7% being singletons. This TCR was recovered from a man younger than 45 who received the YFV17D yellow fever vaccine. Sequenced here: CD4+ T cells sorted from PBMCs, sampled 15 days after the yellow fever booster vaccination. V is TRBV6-5 and J is TRBJ2-7; 9 bases map to TRBD2. The CDR3 sequence: CASPLAGDVSTSYEQYF. The DNA for the CDR3 is TGTGCCAGCCCTTTAGCGGGAGATGTTTCCACCTCCTACGAGCAGTACTTC.